Presented here are 24 T cell receptor beta chains from one specimen sequenced in a study of CD4+ T cells in melanoma. The assay was immunoSEQ multiplex PCR, and TCRdb's table has in-frame clones only and misses some. The sample holds 20,000 or so clones; more than 70% are singletons and the top ten take around 9.7%. Source of these receptors: a human donor with melanoma.

The chain is built from TRBV7-9 and TRBJ2-7; no firm D call. The CDR3 is 11 residues long. The germline V and J ends were trimmed by 2 bases and 5 bases, with 4 bases remaining between them. Germline values: CDR1 SEHNR, CDR2 FQNEAQ (reference sequence). CDR3 bases: TGTGCCAGCAGCTTATTGAACGAGCAGTACTTC. This sequence encodes CASSLLNEQYF.

CDR3 region: CASSFLGAATYNEQFF. The CDR3, as DNA: TGTGCCAGCAGTTTCTTAGGGGCCGCTACCTACAATGAGCAGTTCTTC. The V call is TRBV27, the J call TRBJ2-1, with D tentatively TRBD1 (5 bases). Trimming stripped 3 bases from V and 2 bases from J, with 14 bases between. Germline V gene lookup returns CDR1 MNHEY and CDR2 SMNVEV (reference sequence). This CDR3 has 16 residues.

CDR3 amino acids: CASSLGTGPPHGYTF. The CDR3, as DNA: TGCGCCAGCAGCTTGGGGACAGGGCCCCCCCATGGCTACACCTTC. V is TRBV5-1 and J is TRBJ1-2; 8 bases are a match to TRBD1. Trimming at V came to 0 bases and at J to 6 bases, leaving 7 bases not matched to a gene. The CDR3 has 15 amino acids. Germline CDR1 SGHRS, CDR2 YFSETQ.

V usage is TRBV4-1 and J usage is TRBJ2-3; D possibly corresponds to TRBD1 (5 bases). V lost 0 bases, J lost 4 bases, and 14 bases lay in between. In germline, CDR1 is MGHRA, CDR2 YSYEKL. This CDR3 has 16 residues. The CDR3 coding sequence is TGCGCCAGCAGCCAAGATCTAGGGCAGGGCGCAGATACGCAGTATTTT. As protein: CASSQDLGQGADTQYF.

About this clone itself: The sample has other DNA sequences that encode this CDR3 too. The chain couples TRBV6-5 to TRBJ1-2, with 7 bases lining up with TRBD1. The CDR3 length is 12 residues. The ends lost 5 bases at V and 4 bases at J; junction bases unmatched: 1. Per the germline V gene, CDR1 is MNHEY and CDR2 is SVGAGI. The CDR3 spells CASSRQGYGYTF. CDR3 sequence (DNA): TGTGCCAGCAGTCGACAGGGCTATGGCTACACCTTC.

The chain joins TRBV5-1 to TRBJ1-3; possible D gene TRBD1, 6 bases. The CDR3 consists of 15 residues. The germline V and J ends were trimmed by 3 bases and 0 bases, with 10 bases remaining between them. The germline V gene encodes CDR1 SGHRS and CDR2 YFSETQ. This CDR3 reads CASSSQGISGNTIYF. CDR3 coding DNA: TGCGCCAGCAGCTCTCAGGGGATCTCTGGAAACACCATATATTTT.

The table lists this clone with a few counts. V gene TRBV7-6 combines with J gene TRBJ2-1; D perhaps matches TRBD1 (6 bases). Per the germline V gene, CDR1 is SGHVS and CDR2 is FNYEAQ. V was shortened by 5 bases and J by 11 bases, with 16 bases between the two germline ends. The CDR3 is 13 amino acids. In nucleotides, the CDR3 is TGTGCCAGCAGCCCCGCTCCGACAGGAAAGCAGTTCTTC. Translation: CASSPAPTGKQFF.

The chain couples TRBV11-2 to TRBJ2-2; tentative D call: TRBD2 (5 bases). This CDR3 has 15 residues. The V end lost 4 bases, the J end lost 0 bases, and 9 bases lay between the germline ends. Germline CDR1 is SGHAT and CDR2 is FQNNGV. The CDR3 here is CASSSLGANTGELFF. The DNA for the CDR3 is TGTGCCAGCAGCTCGCTGGGAGCGAACACCGGGGAGCTGTTTTTT.

CDR3 residues: CAISVRENEKLFF. CDR3 bases: TGTGCCATCAGTGTTAGGGAAAATGAAAAACTGTTTTTT. This chain uses TRBV10-3 with TRBJ1-4; D unresolved. The CDR3 loop spans 13 amino acids. The germline gives CDR1 ENHRY, CDR2 SYGVKD. The germline V and J ends were trimmed by 4 bases and 5 bases, with 8 bases remaining between them.

The CDR3 spells CASSFGTGVRYEQYF. CDR3 DNA: TGTGCCAGCAGTTTTGGGACAGGAGTAAGATACGAGCAGTACTTC. J is TRBJ2-7 and V is TRBV13; 8 nucleotides line up with TRBD1. From germline, CDR1 is PRHDT and CDR2 FYEKMQ (reference sequence). V lost 6 bases to trimming and J lost 4 bases; unmatched junction nucleotides: 11. The CDR3 is made up of 15 amino acids.

This clone has just one count. The genes are TRBV9 and TRBJ1-5; D is ambiguous. CDR1 is SGDLS and CDR2 is YYNGEE in the germline V gene. This CDR3 contains 14 residues. V was shortened by 0 bases and J by 2 bases, with 6 bases between the two germline ends. The CDR3 nucleotides are TGTGCCAGCAGCGTAGCAGGAGGCAATCAGCCCCAGCATTTT. Translated: CASSVAGGNQPQHF. Looking up the rest from reference TRBV9 and TRBJ1-5 gives the full variable domain: DSGVTQTPKHLITATGQRVTLRCSPRSGDLSVYWYQQSLDQGLQFLIQYYNGEERAKGNILERFSAQQFPDLHSELNLSSLELGDSALYFCASSVAGGNQPQHFGDGTRLSIL.

The chain couples TRBV7-3 to TRBJ2-5; 7 positions agree with TRBD1. The V gene end was trimmed by 5 bases and the J gene end by 1 base; junction bases not matched to a gene: 7. CDR1 is SGHTA and CDR2 is FQGTGA in the germline V gene. The CDR3 contains 15 residues. The CDR3 reads CASSADGTAQETQYF. The CDR3, as DNA: TGTGCCAGCAGCGCGGACGGGACAGCCCAAGAGACCCAGTACTTC.

The V and J genes are TRBV6-5 and TRBJ2-4, with a weak D call TRBD2 (6 bases). From germline, CDR1 is MNHEY and CDR2 SVGAGI. The CDR3 is made up of 13 amino acids. Trimming removed 6 bases from V and 4 bases from J, with 10 bases in between. CDR3 nucleotides: TGTGCCAGCAGCCCGGGAGCTAAAAACATTCAGTACTTC. It codes for CASSPGAKNIQYF.

The genes are TRBV10-1 and TRBJ1-1, with D hard to call. The CDR3 runs 13 residues. V was trimmed by 3 bases and J by 0 bases, leaving 5 bases between them. Germline CDR1 is WNHNN and CDR2 is SYGVQD (reference sequence). Here the CDR3 reads CASSDGVNTEAFF. CDR3 sequence (DNA): TGCGCCAGCAGTGACGGGGTGAACACTGAAGCTTTCTTT.

This chain connects TRBV7-2 to TRBJ2-5; weak D call: TRBD2 (6 bases). Germline V gene sequence: CDR1 SGHTA, CDR2 FQGNSA. This CDR3 comprises 17 residues. V shed 1 base and J shed 6 bases, with 21 bases lying between them. The chain's CDR3 is CASSLGRGLLTSKTQYF. CDR3 sequence (DNA): TGTGCCAGCAGCTTAGGGAGGGGTCTCCTAACCTCAAAGACCCAGTACTTC.

V is TRBV5-5 and J is TRBJ2-1; D is perhaps TRBD1 (6 bases). The V and J ends lost 6 bases and 4 bases respectively, with 11 bases between them. This CDR3 is built from 13 residues. Germline CDR1 SGHKS, CDR2 YYEKEE (reference sequence). DNA of the CDR3: TGTGCCAGCATCAGGGGACCTTACAATGAGCAGTTCTTC. It encodes CASIRGPYNEQFF.

The chain joins TRBV10-3 to TRBJ2-7; no clear D. The CDR3 covers 12 residues. V was clipped by 4 bases and J by 2 bases, with 6 bases between them. CDR1 and CDR2 (germline): ENHRY, SYGVKD. The CDR3: CAISASTYEQYF. The CDR3 DNA is TGTGCCATCAGTGCGAGCACCTACGAGCAGTACTTC.

The rearrangement joins TRBV11-2 to TRBJ2-5, with D possibly TRBD1 on 6 matching bases. This CDR3 contains 13 residues. CDR1 and CDR2 (germline): SGHAT, FQNNGV. Trimming removed 4 bases from V and 7 bases from J, with 13 bases in between. The CDR3 spells CASSSGTRGTQYF. Written as DNA, the CDR3 is TGTGCCAGCAGCTCCGGGACAAGGGGGACCCAGTACTTC.

A few counts support this clone. This chain joins TRBV7-9 and TRBJ1-1; D uncertain. Germline CDR1 reads SEHNR; CDR2 reads FQNEAQ (reference sequence). CDR3 length equals 15 residues. Trimming shortened V by 2 bases and J by 1 base, and 11 bases separated the two germline ends. CDR3 in DNA: TGTGCCAGCAGCTTAATGCGGGTAGAGAACACTGAAGCTTTCTTT. This translates into CASSLMRVENTEAFF.

This rearrangement joins TRBV4-1 to TRBJ2-7, with D maybe TRBD2 (6 bases). The CDR3 loop spans 18 amino acids. Looked up from germline, CDR1 is MGHRA and CDR2 is YSYEKL. The V end was cut by 4 bases, the J end by 2 bases, with 24 bases between. As DNA, the CDR3 is TGCGCCAGCAGCCCTTACGGTATCAAGGGCCGGGGGACCTACGAGCAGTACTTC. Translating it yields CASSPYGIKGRGTYEQYF.

V usage is TRBV19 and J usage is TRBJ2-7; no firm D call. V dropped 11 bases and J dropped 7 bases, with 21 bases sitting between them. The V gene's germline CDR1 is LNHDA and CDR2 SQIVND (reference sequence). The CDR3 consists of 13 residues. The CDR3 here is CASSVAATREQYF. CDR3 sequence (DNA): TGTGCCTCGTCGGTGGCTGCTACGAGGGAGCAGTACTTC.

The rearrangement links TRBV18 to TRBJ2-1; 10 positions match TRBD2. Germline V gives CDR1 KGHSH, CDR2 LQKENI. The CDR3 spans 15 residues. The J segment lost 6 bases and the V segment lost 6 bases, leaving 8 bases of the junction unmatched. The CDR3 DNA follows: TGTGCCAGCTCCCTTACTAGCGGGGAAGTCAATGAGCAGTTCTTC. Residues: CASSLTSGEVNEQFF.

The chain carries TRBV5-1 and TRBJ1-4, with D possibly matching TRBD1 (6 bases). Germline CDR1 is SGHRS and CDR2 is YFSETQ. CDR3 length equals 14 residues. Trimming removed 0 bases from V and 7 bases from J, with 10 bases in between. The CDR3 sequence is CASSLDRETEKLFF. In DNA form, the CDR3 reads TGCGCCAGCAGCTTGGACAGGGAGACTGAAAAACTGTTTTTT.

This sequence joins TRBV4-2 and TRBJ2-5, with TRBD2 matching 8 bases. The germline V gene has CDR1 LGHNA and CDR2 YNFKEQ. The J segment lost 6 bases and the V segment lost 1 base, leaving 10 bases of the junction unmatched. The CDR3 is made up of 16 amino acids. CDR3 residues: CASSQAGGGGEKTQYF. CDR3 bases: TGTGCCAGCAGCCAAGCCGGGGGGGGTGGCGAGAAGACCCAGTACTTC.